Given below is one TCR beta chain in context. Antigen unknown. This sample was included in a study of siplizumab effects on memory and regulatory T cells. Study-wide results and caveats: Roughly 75-97% of proliferating clones (CD4+ or CD8+) could not be assigned a naive or memory phenotype. A small minority of alloreactive clones were mapped to unstimulated subsets. Where siplizumab was present, mappable alloreactive CD4+ clones averaged approximately 70% Treg-derived, compared with approximately 29% in controls.

TCR templates numbering about 10^5 were assayed per sample. Some clones are missing from TCRdb's copy, which holds only in-frame ones; the method was immunoSEQ multiplex PCR. The sample gives 65,000 to 85,000 clones, 93% of which show up once; less than 5.5% is in the top ten. The junction had 6 bases not matched to a gene; V was cut back by 10 bases and J by 7 bases. The germline V gene has CDR1 LNHDA and CDR2 SQIVND (reference sequence). There are 11 residues in the CDR3. This TCR came from a human donor in good health. V and J are TRBV19 and TRBJ1-2, with 7 bases fitting TRBD1. What was sequenced was CD8+ T cells sorted from blood. DNA of the CDR3: TGTGCCACCCTTACAGGGGCTGGCTACACCTTC. Translated, it gives CATLTGAGYTF.